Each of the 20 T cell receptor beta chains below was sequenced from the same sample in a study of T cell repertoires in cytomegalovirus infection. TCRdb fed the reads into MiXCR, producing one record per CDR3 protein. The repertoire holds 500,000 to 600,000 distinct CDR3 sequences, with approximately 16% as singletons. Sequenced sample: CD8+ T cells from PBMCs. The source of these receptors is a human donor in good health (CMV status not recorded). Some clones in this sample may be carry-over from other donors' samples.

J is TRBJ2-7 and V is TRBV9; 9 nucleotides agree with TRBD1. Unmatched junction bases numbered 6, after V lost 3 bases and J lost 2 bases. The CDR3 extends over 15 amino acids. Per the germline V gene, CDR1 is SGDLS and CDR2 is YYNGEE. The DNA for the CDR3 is TGTGCCAGCAGCGAACAGGGGGCCTCGGCCTACGAGCAGTACTTC. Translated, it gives CASSEQGASAYEQYF.

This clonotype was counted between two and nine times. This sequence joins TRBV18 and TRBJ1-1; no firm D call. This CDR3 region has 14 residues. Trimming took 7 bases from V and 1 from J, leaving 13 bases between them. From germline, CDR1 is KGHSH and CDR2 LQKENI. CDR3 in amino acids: CASLRRVGNTEAFF. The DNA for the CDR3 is TGTGCCAGCTTGCGCAGAGTGGGGAACACTGAAGCTTTCTTT.

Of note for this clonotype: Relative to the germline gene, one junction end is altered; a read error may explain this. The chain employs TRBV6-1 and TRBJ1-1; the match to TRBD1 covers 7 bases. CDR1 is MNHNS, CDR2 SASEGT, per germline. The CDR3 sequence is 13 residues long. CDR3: CASEGQLKTEAFF. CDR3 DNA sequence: TGTGCCAGTGAGGGACAGCTGAAAACTGAAGCTTTCTTT.

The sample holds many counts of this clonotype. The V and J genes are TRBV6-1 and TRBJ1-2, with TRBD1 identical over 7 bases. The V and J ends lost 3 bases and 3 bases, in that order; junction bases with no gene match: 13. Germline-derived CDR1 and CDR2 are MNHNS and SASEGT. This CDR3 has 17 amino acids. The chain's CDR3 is CASSEALTGDFDYGYTF. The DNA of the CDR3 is TGTGCCAGCAGTGAGGCCCTTACAGGGGACTTTGACTATGGCTACACCTTC.

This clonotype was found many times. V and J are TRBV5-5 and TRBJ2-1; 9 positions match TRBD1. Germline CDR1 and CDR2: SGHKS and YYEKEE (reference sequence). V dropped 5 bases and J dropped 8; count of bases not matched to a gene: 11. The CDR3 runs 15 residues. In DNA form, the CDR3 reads TGTGCCAGCAGAACAGGGGGCTATGGGTCAGATGAGCAGTTCTTC. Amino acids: CASRTGGYGSDEQFF.

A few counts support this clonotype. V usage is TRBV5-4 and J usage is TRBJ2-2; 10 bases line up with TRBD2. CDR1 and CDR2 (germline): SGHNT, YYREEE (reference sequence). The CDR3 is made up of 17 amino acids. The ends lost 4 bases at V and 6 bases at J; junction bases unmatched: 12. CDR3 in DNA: TGTGCCAGCAGCCCCAACCCGGGACTAGCGTGGGCCGGGGAGCTGTTTTTT. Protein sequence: CASSPNPGLAWAGELFF. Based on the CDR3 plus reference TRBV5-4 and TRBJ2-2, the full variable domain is ETGVTQSPTHLIKTRGQQVTLRCSSQSGHNTVSWYQQALGQGPQFIFQYYREEENGRGNFPPRFSGLQFPNYSSELNVNALELDDSALYLCASSPNPGLAWAGELFFGEGSRLTVL.

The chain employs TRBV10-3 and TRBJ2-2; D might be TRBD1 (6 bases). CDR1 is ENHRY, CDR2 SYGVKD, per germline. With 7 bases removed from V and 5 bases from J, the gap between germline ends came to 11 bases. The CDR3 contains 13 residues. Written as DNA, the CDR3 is TGTGCCATCATGGCAGGGGAGACCGGGGAGCTGTTTTTT. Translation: CAIMAGETGELFF.

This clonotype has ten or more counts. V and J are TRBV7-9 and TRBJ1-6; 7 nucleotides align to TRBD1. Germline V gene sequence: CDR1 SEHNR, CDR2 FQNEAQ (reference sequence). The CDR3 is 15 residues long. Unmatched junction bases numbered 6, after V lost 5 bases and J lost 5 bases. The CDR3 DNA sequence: TGTGCCAGCAGCACGACAGGGCGTGATAATTCACCCCTCCACTTT. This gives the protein CASSTTGRDNSPLHF.

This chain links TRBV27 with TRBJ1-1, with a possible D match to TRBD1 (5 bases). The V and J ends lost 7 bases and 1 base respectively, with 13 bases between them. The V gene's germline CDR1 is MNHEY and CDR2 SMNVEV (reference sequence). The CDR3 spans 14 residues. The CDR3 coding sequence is TGTGCCAGCACCCCACAGGCAGGGAACACTGAAGCTTTCTTT. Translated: CASTPQAGNTEAFF.

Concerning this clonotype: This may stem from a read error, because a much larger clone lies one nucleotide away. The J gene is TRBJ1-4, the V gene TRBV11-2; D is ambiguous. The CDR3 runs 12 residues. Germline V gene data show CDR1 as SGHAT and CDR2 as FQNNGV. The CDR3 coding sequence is TGTGCCAGCAGCCCGTCTAGGGAAAACCTGTTTTTT. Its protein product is CASSPSRENLFF.

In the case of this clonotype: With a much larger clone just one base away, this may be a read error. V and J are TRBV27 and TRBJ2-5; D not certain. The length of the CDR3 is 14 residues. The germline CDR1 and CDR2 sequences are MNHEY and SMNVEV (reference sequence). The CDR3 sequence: CASSLSMVQDTQYF. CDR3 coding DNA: TGTGCCAGCAGTTTATCGATGGTTCAAGATACCCAGTACTTC.

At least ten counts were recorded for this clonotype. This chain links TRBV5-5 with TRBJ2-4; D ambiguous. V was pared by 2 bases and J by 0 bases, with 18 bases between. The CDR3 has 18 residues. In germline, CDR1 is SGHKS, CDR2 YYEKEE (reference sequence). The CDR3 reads CASSFTPLTEIAKNIQYF. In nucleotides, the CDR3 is TGTGCCAGCAGCTTCACCCCCTTAACAGAGATAGCCAAAAACATTCAGTACTTC.

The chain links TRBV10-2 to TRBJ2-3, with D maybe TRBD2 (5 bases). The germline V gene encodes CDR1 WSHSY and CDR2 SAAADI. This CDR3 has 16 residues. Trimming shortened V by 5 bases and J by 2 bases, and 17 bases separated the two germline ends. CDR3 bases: TGCGCCAGCAGTAAATCCAGCGGAAAACTCACAGATACGCAGTATTTT. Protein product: CASSKSSGKLTDTQYF.

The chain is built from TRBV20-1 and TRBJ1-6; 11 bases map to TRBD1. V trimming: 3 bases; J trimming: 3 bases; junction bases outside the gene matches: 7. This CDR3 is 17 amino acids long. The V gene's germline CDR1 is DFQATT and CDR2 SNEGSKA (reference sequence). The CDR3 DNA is TGCAGTGCTAGGGGACAGGGGGTCGTTGACTATAATTCACCCCTCCACTTT. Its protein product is CSARGQGVVDYNSPLHF.

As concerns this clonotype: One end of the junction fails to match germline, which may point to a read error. The chain's CDR3 is CASSPRAANYGHTF. Written as DNA, the CDR3 is TGTGCCAGCAGTCCCCGTGCGGCCAACTATGGCCACACCTTC. V gene TRBV12-3 or TRBV12-4 combines with J gene TRBJ1-2, with unresolved D. CDR3 length: 14 residues.

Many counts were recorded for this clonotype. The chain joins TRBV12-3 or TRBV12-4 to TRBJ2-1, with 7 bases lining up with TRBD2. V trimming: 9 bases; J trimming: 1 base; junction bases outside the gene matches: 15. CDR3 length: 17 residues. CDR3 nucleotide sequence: TGTGCCAGTACCATTAAGGGAGGGTTACGGTCCTACAATGAGCAGTTCTTC. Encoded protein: CASTIKGGLRSYNEQFF.

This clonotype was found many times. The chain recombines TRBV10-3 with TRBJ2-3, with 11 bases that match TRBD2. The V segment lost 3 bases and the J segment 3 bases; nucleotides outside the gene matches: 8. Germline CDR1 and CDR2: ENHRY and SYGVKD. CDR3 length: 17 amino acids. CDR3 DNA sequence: TGTGCCATCAGTGATTTTAGCGGGGGGGCCGAGACAGATACGCAGTATTTT. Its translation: CAISDFSGGAETDTQYF.

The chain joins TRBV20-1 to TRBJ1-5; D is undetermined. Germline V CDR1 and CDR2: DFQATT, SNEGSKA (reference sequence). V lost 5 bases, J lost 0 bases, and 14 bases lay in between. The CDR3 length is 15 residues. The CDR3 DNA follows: TGCAGTGCTCAAGGAGGGTTTTATAGCAATCAGCCCCAGCATTTT. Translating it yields CSAQGGFYSNQPQHF.

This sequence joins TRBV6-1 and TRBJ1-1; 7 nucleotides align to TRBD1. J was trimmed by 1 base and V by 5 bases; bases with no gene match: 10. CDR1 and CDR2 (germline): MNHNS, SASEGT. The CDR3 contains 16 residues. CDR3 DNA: TGTGCCAGCAGTCCGCAGTCAGGGGGGAAGAACACTGAAGCTTTCTTT. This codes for CASSPQSGGKNTEAFF.

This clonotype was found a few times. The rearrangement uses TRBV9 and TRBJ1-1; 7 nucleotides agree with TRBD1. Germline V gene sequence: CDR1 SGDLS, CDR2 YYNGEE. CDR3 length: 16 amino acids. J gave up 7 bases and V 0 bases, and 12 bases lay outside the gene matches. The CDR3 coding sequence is TGTGCCAGCAGCGTAGCCGAAATGAGGGACAGACATGAAGCTTTCTTT. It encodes CASSVAEMRDRHEAFF.